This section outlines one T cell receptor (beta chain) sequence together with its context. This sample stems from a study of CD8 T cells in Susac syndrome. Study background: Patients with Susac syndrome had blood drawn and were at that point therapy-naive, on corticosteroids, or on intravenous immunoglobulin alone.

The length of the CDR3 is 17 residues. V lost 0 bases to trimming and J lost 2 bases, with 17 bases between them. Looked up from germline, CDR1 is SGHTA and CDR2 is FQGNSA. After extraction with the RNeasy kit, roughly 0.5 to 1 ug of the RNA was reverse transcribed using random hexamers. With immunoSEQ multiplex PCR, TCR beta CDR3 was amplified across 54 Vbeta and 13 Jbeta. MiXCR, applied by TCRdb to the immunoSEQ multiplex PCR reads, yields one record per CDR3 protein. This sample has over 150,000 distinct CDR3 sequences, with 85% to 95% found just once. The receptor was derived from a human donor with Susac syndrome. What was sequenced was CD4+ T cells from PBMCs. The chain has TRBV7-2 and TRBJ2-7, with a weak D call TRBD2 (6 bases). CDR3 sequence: CASSLAAGNLMAYEQYF. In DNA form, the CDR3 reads TGTGCCAGCAGCTTAGCGGCGGGGAATCTGATGGCCTACGAGCAGTACTTC.